The clone carrying this T cell receptor beta chain was detected a few times. Its antigen is as yet unknown. The CDR3 runs 15 residues. The V segment lost 5 bases and the J segment 2 bases; nucleotides outside the gene matches: 7. TCRdb passed the RT-PCR reads through MiXCR, listing each CDR3 protein once. The table lists just over 300,000 distinct CDR3 sequences, about 20% of them singletons. The data stem from a study of response to subunit inactivated influenza vaccine. General observations from the study: The study's authors posited that every seasonal influenza vaccination enlists few new T cells.

The rearrangement uses TRBV12-3 or TRBV12-4 and TRBJ2-3; 7 bases line up with TRBD2. The TCR sequence derives from a man aged 50-75 years who received an inactivated influenza vaccine. Specimen: PBMCs from blood, collected roughly 20 months after vaccination. CDR3 sequence (DNA): TGTGCCAGCAGTAAGAGCGGGGTTATCACAGATACGCAGTATTTT. The encoded protein is CASSKSGVITDTQYF.